Listed here are 27 T cell receptor beta chains from one sample, sequenced in a study of T cell responses to AZD1222 COVID-19 vaccine. Assay: immunoSEQ multiplex PCR; the TCRdb copy retains only in-frame clones and omits some. The data contain 60,000 to 65,000 clones, 84% of them singletons. The source was peripheral blood, collected on day 0 of AZD1222 vaccination. The receptors stem from an adult in good health.

The rearrangement links TRBV9 to TRBJ1-1; D is perhaps TRBD1 (5 bases). The germline CDR1 and CDR2 sequences are SGDLS and YYNGEE. The CDR3 totals 12 residues. V was cut by 7 bases and J by 0 bases, with 7 bases left in between. This CDR3 reads CASGGLNTEAFF. The CDR3 nucleotides are TGTGCCAGCGGGGGGTTGAACACTGAAGCTTTCTTT. The entire variable domain, with the rest obtained from reference TRBV9 and TRBJ1-1, is as follows: DSGVTQTPKHLITATGQRVTLRCSPRSGDLSVYWYQQSLDQGLQFLIQYYNGEERAKGNILERFSAQQFPDLHSELNLSSLELGDSALYFCASGGLNTEAFFGQGTRLTVV.

The V call is TRBV19, the J call TRBJ2-1; D possibly corresponds to TRBD1 (5 bases). Looked up from germline, CDR1 is LNHDA and CDR2 is SQIVND (reference sequence). The V gene lost 2 bases and the J gene lost 1 base, with 15 bases spanning the gap. The CDR3 length is 17 residues. The CDR3 nucleotides read TGTGCCAGTAGTATACCCCCCAGGGAATTTTCCTACAATGAGCAGTTCTTC. This codes for CASSIPPREFSYNEQFF.

In this sample, this clone turned up once. The chain recombines TRBV10-3 with TRBJ1-2; 8 nucleotides line up with TRBD1. Germline V gene sequence: CDR1 ENHRY, CDR2 SYGVKD. CDR3 size: 16 residues. The V gene end was trimmed by 7 bases and the J gene end by 2 bases; junction bases not matched to a gene: 12. CDR3 DNA sequence: TGTGCCATCACCGGACAGGGCCCTTGGGGAAACTATGGCTACACCTTC. Amino acid sequence: CAITGQGPWGNYGYTF.

The V gene is TRBV6-5, the J gene TRBJ1-6; possible D gene TRBD1, 5 bases. Trimming cost V 0 bases and J 7 bases, with 13 bases left between them. From germline, CDR1 is MNHEY and CDR2 SVGAGI. This CDR3 contains 16 residues. CDR3 sequence reads: CASSYSSGGENSPLHF. The CDR3 DNA reads as TGTGCCAGCAGTTACTCGAGCGGGGGAGAAAATTCACCCCTCCACTTT.

This chain uses TRBV9 with TRBJ2-7; tentative D call: TRBD2 (7 bases). The CDR3 contains 15 residues. V was clipped by 0 bases and J by 3 bases, with 13 bases between them. Germline CDR1 reads SGDLS; CDR2 reads YYNGEE. CDR3 region: CASSVVAGEGYEQYF. As DNA, the CDR3 is TGTGCCAGCAGCGTAGTGGCAGGGGAGGGCTACGAGCAGTACTTC.

J is TRBJ2-1 and V is TRBV7-8; D is undetermined. Germline CDR1 SGHVS, CDR2 FQNEAQ. The CDR3 runs 13 residues. V was pared by 3 bases and J by 5 bases, with 8 bases between. The CDR3 here is CASSLGIDNEQFF. The CDR3 DNA is TGTGCCAGCAGCTTGGGGATAGACAATGAGCAGTTCTTC.

The V and J genes are TRBV6-6 and TRBJ1-1, with a possible D match to TRBD1 (5 bases). CDR1 and CDR2 (germline): MNHNY, SVGAGI (reference sequence). The ends were cut back, 7 bases at V and 0 bases at J, with 21 bases in the middle. The length of the CDR3 is 17 residues. The CDR3 is CASTRRMGGIMNTEAFF. CDR3 coding DNA: TGTGCCAGCACTCGCCGGATGGGGGGTATTATGAACACTGAAGCTTTCTTT.

V is TRBV5-1 and J is TRBJ2-3; D may be TRBD2 (5 bases). Trimming removed 3 bases from V and 4 bases from J, with 15 bases in between. CDR1 and CDR2 from the germline V gene are SGHRS and YFSETQ. The CDR3 spans 15 residues. The CDR3 DNA reads as TGCGCCAGCAGCTGGACCCAATCCGGGGCAGATACGCAGTATTTT. The encoded protein is CASSWTQSGADTQYF.

This chain connects TRBV3-1 (or the pseudogene TRBV3-2) to TRBJ1-6; the match to TRBD1 covers 7 bases. The CDR3 contains 15 residues. V trimming: 1 base; J trimming: 8 bases; junction bases outside the gene matches: 5. The germline CDR1 and CDR2 sequences are LGHDT and YNNKEL (reference sequence). For the CDR3, the DNA is TGTGCCAGCAGCCAAGGGTGGACAGGTCATTCACCCCTCCACTTT. This translates into CASSQGWTGHSPLHF.

This sequence joins TRBV19 and TRBJ1-6; no clear D. This CDR3 is built from 15 residues. CDR1 LNHDA and CDR2 SQIVND come from the germline V gene (reference sequence). The V gene lost 1 base and the J gene lost 9 bases, with 13 bases spanning the gap. The CDR3 DNA sequence: TGTGCCAGTAGTATAGGCCGAGAGGAAGGTTCACCCCTCCACTTT. The encoded protein is CASSIGREEGSPLHF.

The rearrangement uses TRBV6-1 and TRBJ2-2; no clear D. Germline-derived CDR1 and CDR2 are MNHNS and SASEGT. The CDR3 sequence is 15 residues long. Trimming stripped 2 bases from V and 5 bases from J, with 12 bases between. For the CDR3, the DNA is TGTGCCAGCAGTGAAACTGTTCCCCGTACCGGGGAGCTGTTTTTT. Translation: CASSETVPRTGELFF.

The chain links TRBV19 to TRBJ2-2; 10 bases fit TRBD1. Germline trimming cut 9 bases from V and 4 bases from J; bases unmatched to any gene: 5. The germline V gene encodes CDR1 LNHDA and CDR2 SQIVND (reference sequence). The CDR3 has 14 amino acids. CDR3 in amino acids: CASAGTGVTGELFF. The CDR3 DNA reads as TGTGCCAGCGCCGGGACAGGGGTCACCGGGGAGCTGTTTTTT.

In its sample, this clone was seen once. The chain joins TRBV4-3 to TRBJ1-2; D gene ambiguous. The ends were cut back, 0 bases at V and 0 bases at J, with 8 bases in the middle. The germline V gene encodes CDR1 LGHNA and CDR2 YSLEER. The CDR3 loop spans 15 amino acids. The CDR3 DNA sequence: TGCGCCAGCAGCCAAGATTCAAGACCTAACTATGGCTACACCTTC. Amino acids: CASSQDSRPNYGYTF.

This chain joins TRBV7-9 and TRBJ2-5, with a weak D call TRBD2 (5 bases). V shed 4 bases and J shed 4 bases, with 13 bases lying between them. The CDR3 runs to 14 residues. Germline values: CDR1 SEHNR, CDR2 FQNEAQ (reference sequence). CDR3 DNA: TGTGCCAGCAGCTCCATCCGGGGTAGAGAGACCCAGTACTTC. Its protein is CASSSIRGRETQYF. Supplemented by reference TRBV7-9 and TRBJ2-5, the full variable domain reads DTGVSQNPRHKITKRGQNVTFRCDPISEHNRLYWYRQTLGQGPEFLTYFQNEAQLEKSRLLSDRFSAERPKGSFSTLEIQRTEQGDSAMYLCASSSIRGRETQYFGPGTRLLVL.

V is TRBV5-4 and J is TRBJ1-1; tentative D call: TRBD1 (5 bases). Germline V gene lookup returns CDR1 SGHNT and CDR2 YYREEE (reference sequence). Trimming removed 0 bases from V and 11 bases from J, with 11 bases in between. The CDR3 length is 12 residues. The CDR3, as DNA: TGTGCCAGCAGCTTGGTTCGGGGGGAGGCTTTCTTT. Protein product: CASSLVRGEAFF.

The chain is built from TRBV2 and TRBJ1-1; D uncertain. Trimming removed 0 bases from V and 13 bases from J, with 0 bases in between. Germline V gene lookup returns CDR1 SNHLY and CDR2 FYNNEI. This CDR3 comprises 8 residues. The CDR3 DNA sequence: TGTGCCAGCAGTGAAGCTTTCTTT. It specifies CASSEAFF.

Here the CDR3 DNA reads TGCGCCAGCAGCCAAGATCCTGGACAGGGGCTATCTAACTATGGCTACACCTTC. Residues: CASSQDPGQGLSNYGYTF. The V and J genes are TRBV4-1 and TRBJ1-2; TRBD1 agrees at 9 bases. The CDR3 sequence is 18 residues long. V lost 0 bases to trimming and J lost 0 bases; unmatched junction nucleotides: 8. In germline, CDR1 is MGHRA, CDR2 YSYEKL.

The V and J genes are TRBV7-2 and TRBJ1-6; 7 nucleotides match TRBD1. The ends lost 2 bases at V and 7 bases at J; junction bases unmatched: 8. CDR1 is SGHTA and CDR2 is FQGNSA in the germline V gene. The CDR3 sequence is 16 residues long. CDR3 DNA: TGTGCCAGCAGCTTATATGTCGGGACAGAGAATTCACCCCTCCACTTT. Translating gives CASSLYVGTENSPLHF.

The rearrangement links TRBV3-1 (or the pseudogene TRBV3-2) to TRBJ2-3; D may match TRBD1 or TRBD2 (5 bases each). The CDR3 loop spans 15 amino acids. V lost 0 bases to trimming and J lost 4 bases, with 11 bases between them. CDR1 and CDR2 (germline): LGHDT, YNNKEL (reference sequence). The chain's CDR3 is CASSQDSMGADTQYF. The CDR3 nucleotides read TGTGCCAGCAGCCAAGATTCCATGGGGGCAGATACGCAGTATTTT.

The rearrangement links TRBV18 to TRBJ2-1; D may correspond to TRBD1 or TRBD2 (5 bases each). Germline V gene data show CDR1 as KGHSH and CDR2 as LQKENI. V lost 2 bases and J lost 0, with 11 bases in between. The length of the CDR3 is 16 residues. CDR3 bases: TGTGCCAGCTCACCAGTCGGGACGAGCTCCTACAATGAGCAGTTCTTC. Residues: CASSPVGTSSYNEQFF.

The chain employs TRBV5-6 and TRBJ1-1, with D possibly being TRBD1 (5 bases). Germline CDR1 and CDR2: SGHDT and YYEEEE. This CDR3 spans 15 amino acids. V was pared by 3 bases and J by 1 base, with 13 bases between. Here the CDR3 reads CASSWGPNSNTEAFF. In DNA form, the CDR3 reads TGTGCCAGCAGCTGGGGACCTAATTCGAACACTGAAGCTTTCTTT.

Worth noting for this clone: The junction departs from the called germline gene at one end, perhaps through a read error. V and J are TRBV3-1 (or the pseudogene TRBV3-2) and TRBJ2-7, with D perhaps given as TRBD1 or TRBD2 (5 bases each). The CDR3 loop spans 12 amino acids. Looked up from germline, CDR1 is LGHDT and CDR2 is YNNKEL (reference sequence). The DNA of the CDR3 is TGTGCCAGCAGCAAAGAGGGGTACGAGCAGTACTTC. It yields the protein CASSKEGYEQYF.

This chain uses TRBV21-1 with TRBJ2-1; whether TRBD2, the table's D call, matches the DNA was not checked. TRBV21-1 has pseudogene status. The CDR3 consists of 14 residues. CDR3 sequence (DNA): TGTGCCAGCAGCAAAGGGACTAGCGGGGGTGAGCAGTTCTTC. Its protein is CASSKGTSGGEQFF.

This clone ranks as medium-sized. The chain recombines TRBV6-2 or TRBV6-3 with TRBJ2-7; D might be TRBD1 (5 bases). Germline-derived CDR1 and CDR2 are MNHEY and SVGEGT. Trimming removed 0 bases from V and 3 bases from J, with 6 bases in between. There are 13 residues in the CDR3. CDR3: CASSYSDNYEQYF. The CDR3, as DNA: TGTGCCAGCAGTTACTCGGACAACTACGAGCAGTACTTC.

This chain connects TRBV7-2 to TRBJ2-5, with TRBD1 identical over 9 bases. The CDR3 contains 15 residues. J gave up 4 bases and V 3 bases, and 6 bases lay outside the gene matches. In germline, CDR1 is SGHTA, CDR2 FQGNSA. CDR3 sequence (DNA): TGTGCCAGCAGCTTCGGACAGGGGCGAGTAGAGACCCAGTACTTC. Translated, it gives CASSFGQGRVETQYF.

The rearrangement links TRBV20-1 to TRBJ2-7, with D possibly matching TRBD2 (5 bases). V lost 6 bases and J 11 bases, leaving 17 bases between the germline ends. The germline V gene encodes CDR1 DFQATT and CDR2 SNEGSKA (reference sequence). CDR3 length equals 11 residues. As DNA, the CDR3 is TGCAGTGCCTCGAACCCTACGGAGGAGTACTTC. It is translated as CSASNPTEEYF.

The CDR3 sequence is CASRPGSSRGNQPQHF. In nucleotides, the CDR3 is TGTGCCAGCAGACCCGGATCTTCCCGGGGCAATCAGCCCCAGCATTTT. The chain recombines TRBV2 with TRBJ1-5; D unclear. Germline V gene lookup returns CDR1 SNHLY and CDR2 FYNNEI. With 6 bases removed from V and 2 bases from J, the gap between germline ends came to 17 bases. This CDR3 contains 16 residues.